This T cell receptor beta chain was obtained from a study of blood T cell repertoires in COVID-19. Across the study: There were acute and convalescent COVID-19 samples, and they came from the United States, Italy and Spain. Sources were T cells, B-cell-depleted T cells, or PBMCs; the material itself was cDNA or gDNA.

This CDR3 contains 14 residues. Germline CDR1 is MNHNY and CDR2 is SVGAGI (reference sequence). J gave up 6 bases and V 5 bases, and 10 bases lay outside the gene matches. The protocol was immunoSEQ multiplex PCR, while the TCRdb copy is restricted to in-frame clones and leaves out a portion. The repertoire has over 85,000 clones, 70% to 90% of them found once; the top ten carry approximately 4.5%. V usage is TRBV6-6 and J usage is TRBJ2-7; 7 bases agree with TRBD1. The receptor was isolated from a man aged 70-80 years with acute or convalescent COVID-19. The sample taken for sequencing was peripheral blood. CDR3 amino acids: CASSTDREIGEQYF. DNA of the CDR3: TGTGCCAGCAGTACAGACAGGGAGATAGGCGAGCAGTACTTC.